This T cell receptor (beta chain) was identified in a study of blood T cell repertoires in COVID-19 (dated by TCRdb to about 2020). Background on the whole study: Samples covering the acute and convalescent phases of COVID-19 were provided by collaborators in the United States, Italy and Spain. The repertoires were released in a freely available public database intended as a resource for research on the immune response to SARS-CoV-2. Where HLA class I and class II types were available, the types were taken from metadata supplied by the sample provider, not from assay-based typing. The prospective study material was composed of cDNA or gDNA derived from T cells, B-cell-depleted T cells, or PBMCs. The samples were drawn from the first 160 participants of the ongoing ImmuneRACE study and from roughly 1,300 subjects provided by 6 global collaborators. The sample metadata nearly always contained a de-identified subject ID, COVID-19 status, age in years and sex. Deeply sampled blood TCRbeta repertoires from subjects exposed to, actively infected with, or recovered from COVID-19 were included in the dataset.

The CDR3 holds 13 amino acids from the cysteine to the phenylalanine. The sequence is cut down to CDR3 DNA, 39 bases in frame from base 1. Trimming takes 3 bases from V and 1 base from J, and the germline ends sit 6 bases apart. TCRbeta CDR3 regions were amplified from genomic DNA by means of the immunoSEQ Assay, a bias-controlled multiplex PCR. For the original study's pipeline: The number of nucleated cells in each sample was estimated by amplification of reference gene primers within the assay. Sequence reads were collapsed and filtered to measure the absolute abundance of every unique TCRbeta CDR3 rearrangement. For each sample, productive Simpson clonality was calculated by taking the square root of Simpson's diversity index across productive rearrangements. What TCRdb holds here is the immuneACCESS table cut down to in-frame rearrangements. Part of the clones is not present; checked against another copy, under half of the missing clones reflect an unresolved V gene, and the others are unexplained. The V and J calls and clone size are taken from that table; D and trimming were inferred from the DNA. The sample data list 140,000 to 150,000 clones, and 65% to 90% of these were observed just once. In total, the top ten clones hold 10% of the sample.

Each collaborating institution followed its own protocols to collect whole blood in K2EDTA tubes. Collaborator samples were shipped for TCRbeta analysis as frozen whole blood, isolated PBMCs, or DNA extracted from either sample type. As regards this clone: The antigen it binds to is not known. Per-base quality was not reported, and no clone a single base away is much larger than it. Other nucleotide sequences from this sample produce the same CDR3.

What the authors observed across the whole study: How much clinical and demographic metadata was included differed by source and by participant, and the metadata was provided uncurated.

The receptor was derived from a man between 60 and 75 years old with active or convalescent COVID-19. In this chain, TRBV12-3 or TRBV12-4 is recombined with TRBJ1-1; the D gene remains uncertain. Material: peripheral blood. CDR3 reads: CASSFTGNTEAFF. The DNA is as follows: TGTGCCAGCAGTTTTACTGGGAACACTGAAGCTTTCTTT.